This T cell receptor beta chain was retrieved from a study of blood T cell repertoires in COVID-19. On the study more broadly: Acute-phase and convalescent COVID-19 samples originated in the United States, Italy and Spain. The cDNA or gDNA used as material had been derived from T cells, B-cell-depleted T cells, or PBMCs.

Germline CDR1 reads LNHDA; CDR2 reads SQIVND (reference sequence). The CDR3 extends over 15 amino acids. J was trimmed by 3 bases and V by 3 bases; bases with no gene match: 3. Those enrolled in Seattle joined during active infection and were followed longitudinally afterward. In the original processing: Reference gene primers were amplified, and this amplification served to estimate nucleated cell counts. Here immunoSEQ multiplex PCR was the method, and the copy in TCRdb shows in-frame clones only, minus some. That table gives V, J and clone size, and the DNA gave D and trimming. The table lists approximately 170,000 clones, less than 90% of them singletons.

The chain uses TRBV19 and TRBJ2-3, with TRBD2 matching over 10 bases. The specimen sequenced was peripheral blood. The source is a woman between 55 and 75 years old with COVID-19, enrolled during active disease. CDR3 DNA sequence: TGTGCCAGTAGTATGCGGACTAGCGGTACAGATACGCAGTATTTT. Protein: CASSMRTSGTDTQYF.